Following are 24 T cell receptor beta chains from one sample sequenced in a study of OX40 agonist ivuxolimab in advanced cancers. Generated by immunoSEQ multiplex PCR, the TCRdb table keeps only in-frame clones and is missing some. The sample contains 65,000 to 85,000 clones, roughly 80% of which appear only once. The sequenced sample was CD4+ or CD8+ T cells sorted from blood, obtained in a trial of the OX40 agonist ivuxolimab. These receptors all stem from an adult with an advanced solid tumor such as melanoma, head and neck, liver or kidney cancer.

This clone was detected once. The rearrangement uses TRBV29-1 and TRBJ1-1, with D uncertain. CDR1 is SQVTM and CDR2 is ANQGSEA in the germline V gene. The V and J ends lost 3 bases and 1 base respectively, with 9 bases between them. The CDR3 runs to 13 residues. CDR3 protein: CSVEAWGNTEAFF. The DNA for the CDR3 is TGCAGCGTTGAGGCCTGGGGGAACACTGAAGCTTTCTTT.

This chain joins TRBV9 and TRBJ2-7, with a possible D match to TRBD1 (5 bases). CDR1 is SGDLS and CDR2 is YYNGEE in the germline V gene. V dropped 5 bases and J dropped 4 bases, with 16 bases sitting between them. The CDR3 spans 14 residues. In DNA, the CDR3 is TGTGCCAGCAGTATAGGCAGGGATGGTTACGAGCAGTACTTC. Protein: CASSIGRDGYEQYF.

The V gene is TRBV28, the J gene TRBJ1-1, with unresolved D. The CDR3 runs 11 residues. V gave up 9 bases and J gave up 0 bases, with 5 bases separating them. CDR1 is MDHEN, CDR2 SYDVKM, per germline. CDR3: CASTMNTEAFF. The CDR3 region has the DNA TGTGCCAGTACAATGAACACTGAAGCTTTCTTT.

This chain uses TRBV6-1 with TRBJ1-3; no definite D call. From germline, CDR1 is MNHNS and CDR2 SASEGT. The CDR3 runs to 12 residues. V was pared by 3 bases and J by 9 bases, with 9 bases between. The CDR3 DNA follows: TGTGCCAGCAGTGAGAGCCAGGCCACCATATATTTT. Its protein product is CASSESQATIYF.

The chain links TRBV14 to TRBJ2-5; 7 bases align to TRBD2. This CDR3 region has 16 residues. The junction had 13 bases not matched to a gene; V was cut back by 4 bases and J by 5 bases. CDR1 and CDR2 from the germline V gene are SGHDN and FVKESK. In DNA form, the CDR3 reads TGTGCCAGCAGCCCTTTCGGCGGGCTAGCGGAGGAGACCCAGTACTTC. Translating gives CASSPFGGLAEETQYF.

This chain uses TRBV9 with TRBJ1-2, with TRBD1 matching 7 bases. The CDR3 loop spans 15 amino acids. Looked up from germline, CDR1 is SGDLS and CDR2 is YYNGEE. The trim removed 4 bases at V and 5 bases at J, leaving 11 bases unmatched. CDR3 protein: CASSPSGQAGYGYTF. In DNA, the CDR3 is TGTGCCAGCAGCCCCTCAGGACAGGCTGGTTATGGCTACACCTTC.

The V call is TRBV27, the J call TRBJ2-5; no definite D call. CDR3 length equals 13 residues. Trimming cost V 4 bases and J 0 bases, with 6 bases left between them. Germline V gene data show CDR1 as MNHEY and CDR2 as SMNVEV (reference sequence). In DNA form, the CDR3 reads TGTGCCAGCAGTTCAATCAACCAAGAGACCCAGTACTTC. It encodes CASSSINQETQYF.

The chain couples TRBV6-5 to TRBJ2-7; D is tentatively TRBD1 or TRBD2 (6 bases each). Germline V CDR1 and CDR2: MNHEY, SVGAGI. This CDR3 contains 13 residues. Trimming left V 2 bases short and J 7 bases short, with 12 bases between. CDR3 nucleotides: TGTGCCAGCAGTTACAACAGGGCGGGGGAGCAGTACTTC. Translated, it gives CASSYNRAGEQYF.

The J gene is TRBJ2-5, the V gene TRBV25-1; D is unresolved. Germline V gene sequence: CDR1 MGHDK, CDR2 SYGVNS. The CDR3 has 14 amino acids. V dropped 2 bases and J dropped 0 bases, with 7 bases sitting between them. CDR3 DNA: TGTGCCAGCAGTGAAGCTCGGGACCAAGAGACCCAGTACTTC. This translates into CASSEARDQETQYF.

This sequence joins TRBV11-2 and TRBJ2-7; perhaps TRBD2 as D (5 bases). Germline V gene data show CDR1 as SGHAT and CDR2 as FQNNGV. The CDR3 consists of 14 residues. Deletions cut 1 base from V and 3 bases from J, with 10 bases between. DNA of the CDR3: TGTGCCAGCAGCTTAGTAGCGATCCACTACGAGCAGTACTTC. Encoded protein: CASSLVAIHYEQYF.

J is TRBJ1-2 and V is TRBV7-9; D call uncertain. Germline V CDR1 and CDR2: SEHNR, FQNEAQ (reference sequence). The CDR3 covers 15 residues. V lost 1 base and J 8 bases, leaving 17 bases between the germline ends. The CDR3 nucleotides are TGTGCCAGCAGCTTAGAGTATCGGAGAGGTCGAGGCTACACCTTC. It specifies CASSLEYRRGRGYTF.

On this clone itself: A junction boundary mismatches the germline segment, possibly from a read error. The chain combines TRBV14 with TRBJ1-2, with TRBD1 identical over 8 bases. CDR1 and CDR2 from the germline V gene are SGHDN and FVKESK. The CDR3 is made up of 13 amino acids. The CDR3 loop is CAGSLGQDYGYTF. DNA of the CDR3: TGTGCCGGCAGCCTGGGACAGGATTATGGCTACACCTTC.

In this sample, this clone turned up a few times. The chain has TRBV6-5 and TRBJ1-1; D not certain. V was pared by 7 bases and J by 1 base, with 7 bases between. Germline V gene sequence: CDR1 MNHEY, CDR2 SVGAGI. CDR3 length: 12 amino acids. The CDR3 region is CASTPGNTEAFF. The CDR3 DNA sequence: TGTGCCAGCACCCCCGGGAACACTGAAGCTTTCTTT.

The chain has TRBV5-8 and TRBJ2-5; 7 bases line up with TRBD1. Germline V CDR1 and CDR2: SGHTS, YDEGEE. There are 16 residues in the CDR3. After removal of 1 base from V and 5 bases from J, the junction contained 11 bases not matched to a gene. The CDR3 region is CASSLKSRQGRETQYF. The CDR3, as DNA: TGTGCCAGCAGCTTGAAGAGCCGACAGGGTCGCGAGACCCAGTACTTC.

J is TRBJ2-3 and V is TRBV16; no reliable D call. V was shortened by 4 bases and J by 4 bases, with 9 bases between the two germline ends. This CDR3 has 13 residues. Germline V CDR1 and CDR2: KGHSY, FQNENV. In DNA, the CDR3 is TGTGCCAGCAGCCTCTCAGCCCCAGATACGCAGTATTTT. It codes for CASSLSAPDTQYF.

V usage is TRBV6-5 and J usage is TRBJ1-5; D not resolved. V shed 6 bases and J shed 4 bases, with 13 bases lying between them. The CDR3 has 14 residues. Germline CDR1 reads MNHEY; CDR2 reads SVGAGI. This CDR3 is CASRRTAYNQPQHF. CDR3 nucleotides: TGTGCCAGCAGAAGGACTGCCTATAATCAGCCCCAGCATTTT.

The rearrangement joins TRBV28 to TRBJ1-3; 7 bases match TRBD1. J lost 0 bases, V lost 5 bases, and 4 bases had no gene match. This CDR3 spans 15 amino acids. Germline V gene lookup returns CDR1 MDHEN and CDR2 SYDVKM. CDR3 in amino acids: CASSGTEPSGNTIYF. The CDR3 nucleotides are TGTGCCAGCAGTGGGACAGAACCCTCTGGAAACACCATATATTTT.

The chain employs TRBV7-2 and TRBJ2-3; D unclear. V was clipped by 2 bases and J by 6 bases, with 12 bases between them. Germline CDR1 reads SGHTA; CDR2 reads FQGNSA. This CDR3 region has 14 residues. The CDR3 DNA reads as TGTGCCAGCAGCTTAAGTGGCGCCGGGGATACGCAGTATTTT. Translation gives CASSLSGAGDTQYF. Full variable domain (missing parts from reference TRBV7-2 and TRBJ2-3): GAGVSQSPSNKVTEKGKDVELRCDPISGHTALYWYRQSLGQGLEFLIYFQGNSAPDKSGLPSDRFSAERTGGSVSTLTIQRTQQEDSAVYLCASSLSGAGDTQYFGPGTRLTVL.

The gene calls are TRBV5-8 and TRBJ2-3; 9 bases map to TRBD2. The V gene's germline CDR1 is SGHTS and CDR2 YDEGEE. With 2 bases clipped from V and 6 bases from J, the junction kept 10 bases outside the gene matches. CDR3 length: 16 amino acids. The CDR3 here is CASSFRLAGYSDTQYF. CDR3 nucleotides: TGTGCCAGCAGCTTTCGGCTAGCGGGGTATTCGGATACGCAGTATTTT.

As to this clone: This CDR3 is missing its conserved last phenylalanine or tryptophan, likely due to a read error. The DNA is omitted, as the CDR3 cannot be located on it reliably, and the CDR3 follows TCRdb's listing. The chain uses TRBV28 and TRBJ2-4; the table's TRBD2 call for D was not verified on the DNA. The CDR3 length equals 12 residues, ends included. Germline-derived CDR1 and CDR2 are MDHEN and SYDVKM. The CDR3 protein is CASSFFTEGTYL.

The chain links TRBV11-2 to TRBJ2-5, with 7 bases fitting TRBD2. J was trimmed by 1 base and V by 5 bases; bases with no gene match: 10. CDR3 length equals 16 residues. Germline V gene data show CDR1 as SGHAT and CDR2 as FQNNGV. Here the CDR3 DNA reads TGTGCCAGCAGCCCACGGTCGGGGGAGGGCCAAGAGACCCAGTACTTC. Protein: CASSPRSGEGQETQYF.

The chain combines TRBV7-9 with TRBJ2-7; D gene unclear. The CDR3 has 14 amino acids. Germline values: CDR1 SEHNR, CDR2 FQNEAQ (reference sequence). Trimming took off 0 bases at V and 7 bases at J, with 13 bases between the two ends. In nucleotides, the CDR3 is TGTGCCAGCAGCTTAGCCCGGGTCGGAGAGGAGCAGTACTTC. Translating it yields CASSLARVGEEQYF.

The rearrangement uses TRBV7-2 and TRBJ2-1, with 9 bases aligning to TRBD2. V gave up 3 bases and J gave up 8 bases; unmatched junction bases: 5. CDR3 size: 14 residues. Germline V CDR1 and CDR2: SGHTA, FQGNSA. CDR3 amino acids: CASSFSGGRDEQFF. The DNA of the CDR3 is TGTGCCAGCAGCTTCAGCGGGGGGAGGGATGAGCAGTTCTTC.

The CDR3 loop reads CASSPGQVVYGYTF. CDR3 nucleotide sequence: TGTGCCAGCAGTCCGGGACAGGTCGTCTATGGCTACACCTTC. The genes are TRBV28 and TRBJ1-2, with TRBD1 matching over 8 bases. CDR1 MDHEN and CDR2 SYDVKM come from the germline V gene. The ends lost 5 bases at V and 4 bases at J; junction bases unmatched: 6. The CDR3 loop spans 14 amino acids.